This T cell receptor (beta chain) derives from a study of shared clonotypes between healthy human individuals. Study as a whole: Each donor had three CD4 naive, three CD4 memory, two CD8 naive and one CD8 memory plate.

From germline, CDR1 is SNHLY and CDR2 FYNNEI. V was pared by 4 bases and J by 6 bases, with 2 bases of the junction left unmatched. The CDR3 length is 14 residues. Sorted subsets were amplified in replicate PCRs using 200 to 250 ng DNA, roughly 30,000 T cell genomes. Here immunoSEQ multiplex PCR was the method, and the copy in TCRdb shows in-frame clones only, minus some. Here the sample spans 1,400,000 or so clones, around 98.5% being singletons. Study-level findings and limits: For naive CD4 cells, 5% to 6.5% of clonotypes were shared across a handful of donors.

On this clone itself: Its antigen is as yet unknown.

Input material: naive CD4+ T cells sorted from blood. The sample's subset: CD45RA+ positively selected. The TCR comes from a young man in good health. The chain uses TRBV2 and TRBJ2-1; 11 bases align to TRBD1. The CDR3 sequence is CASSGDRGINEQFF. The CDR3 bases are TGTGCCAGCAGTGGGGACAGGGGGATCAATGAGCAGTTCTTC.